These 9 T cell receptor beta chains were all obtained from the same sample, sequenced in a study of T cells after yellow fever vaccination. TCRdb re-analysed the 5' RACE reads in MiXCR, keeping a single row per CDR3 protein. The sample has 300,000 to 350,000 distinct CDR3 sequences; approximately 4% are singletons. This specimen consisted of PBMCs, obtained 5 days after the yellow fever booster vaccination. Receptors originate from a man aged 18 to 29 who received the YFV17D yellow fever vaccine.

A few counts support this clonotype. The rearrangement joins TRBV5-5 to TRBJ1-2; tentatively, D is TRBD1 (6 bases). The V and J ends lost 3 bases and 2 bases respectively, with 23 bases between them. Germline CDR1 and CDR2: SGHKS and YYEKEE (reference sequence). The CDR3 runs 18 residues. CDR3 DNA sequence: TGTGCCAGCAGCTCACCAGGGAAACGGGGGCTGAAAAACTATGGCTACACCTTC. As protein: CASSSPGKRGLKNYGYTF.

This clonotype has more than one count but fewer than ten. The V and J genes are TRBV5-1 and TRBJ2-3; 11 nucleotides align to TRBD2. The ends lost 5 bases at V and 5 bases at J; junction bases unmatched: 16. Looked up from germline, CDR1 is SGHRS and CDR2 is YFSETQ. The CDR3 consists of 18 residues. The CDR3 coding sequence is TGCGCCAGCAGTTTTGGGTCTGTTAGCGGGGGGGCCGGAGATACGCAGTATTTT. This codes for CASSFGSVSGGAGDTQYF.

This clonotype was counted ten times or more. J is TRBJ2-1 and V is TRBV20-1; 9 bases are shared with TRBD1. With 1 base clipped from V and 2 bases from J, the junction kept 6 bases outside the gene matches. CDR3 length: 16 residues. The germline CDR1 and CDR2 sequences are DFQATT and SNEGSKA (reference sequence). The CDR3 nucleotides are TGCAGTGCTAGAGGGGTACAGGGGGCTACCTACAATGAGCAGTTCTTC. It yields the protein CSARGVQGATYNEQFF.

The gene calls are TRBV4-1 and TRBJ2-1; 8 positions agree with TRBD2. The CDR3 totals 17 residues. CDR1 is MGHRA, CDR2 YSYEKL, per germline. V dropped 0 bases and J dropped 6; count of bases not matched to a gene: 10. CDR3 protein: CASSQEGSGGGSNEQFF. The CDR3 nucleotides are TGCGCCAGCAGCCAAGAGGGGTCTGGCGGGGGGTCCAATGAGCAGTTCTTC.

This clonotype was recorded many times. CDR3 nucleotides: TGCGCCAGCAGCTTGGGGACAGTTAGCAATCAGCCCCAGCATTTT. Protein: CASSLGTVSNQPQHF. The chain uses TRBV5-1 and TRBJ1-5; D may be TRBD1 (6 bases). Trimming left V 0 bases short and J 0 bases short, with 7 bases between. Germline V gene sequence: CDR1 SGHRS, CDR2 YFSETQ. There are 15 residues in the CDR3.

This clonotype was counted a few times. The chain is built from TRBV18 and TRBJ1-3; TRBD1 is a possible D gene (6 bases). CDR3 length: 15 amino acids. Trimming left V 3 bases short and J 2 bases short, with 11 bases between. Looked up from germline, CDR1 is KGHSH and CDR2 is LQKENI. The CDR3 is CASSPAGATGNTIYF. The CDR3 nucleotides read TGTGCCAGCTCACCGGCGGGGGCGACTGGAAACACCATATATTTT.

This clonotype was seen more than once but under ten times. The chain carries TRBV7-3 and TRBJ2-2, with D unclear. V was trimmed by 0 bases and J by 7 bases, leaving 9 bases between them. CDR1 and CDR2 from the germline V gene are SGHTA and FQGTGA. This CDR3 spans 14 amino acids. CDR3 residues: CASSLTWSVGELFF. The CDR3, as DNA: TGTGCCAGCAGCTTAACGTGGTCGGTCGGGGAGCTGTTTTTT.

This clonotype was recorded many times. The V and J genes are TRBV4-2 and TRBJ1-4; D gene uncertain. The germline CDR1 and CDR2 sequences are LGHNA and YNFKEQ. The CDR3 runs 13 residues. Between the trimmed V and J ends, which lost 4 bases and 7 bases, there was a span of 10 bases. DNA for the CDR3: TGTGCCAGCAGCCCCCCATTTTCTGAAAAACTGTTTTTT. This gives the protein CASSPPFSEKLFF.

There are a few counts of this clonotype. It may be a read error: a sequence one base away is much more abundant. The chain has TRBV14 and TRBJ2-1; tentative D call: TRBD1 (5 bases). This CDR3 spans 15 amino acids. The germline CDR1 and CDR2 sequences are SGHDN and FVKESK. DNA for the CDR3: TGTGCCAGCAGCCCTACAGGTCTCTCCTACAATGAGGAGTTCTTC. This codes for CASSPTGLSYNEEFF.